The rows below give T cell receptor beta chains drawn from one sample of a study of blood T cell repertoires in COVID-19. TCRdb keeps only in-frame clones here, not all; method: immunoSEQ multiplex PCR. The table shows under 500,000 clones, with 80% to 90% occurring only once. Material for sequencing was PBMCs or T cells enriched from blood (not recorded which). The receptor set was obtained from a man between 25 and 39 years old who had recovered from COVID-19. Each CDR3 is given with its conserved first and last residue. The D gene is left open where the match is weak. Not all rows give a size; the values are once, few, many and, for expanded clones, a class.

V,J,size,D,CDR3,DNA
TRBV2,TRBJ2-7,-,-,CASSDRSGVYEQYF,TGTGCCAGCAGTGACCGGTCGGGAGTCTACGAGCAGTACTTC
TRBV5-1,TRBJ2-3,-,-,CASSLAFAVPSTDTQYF,TGCGCCAGCAGCTTGGCCTTTGCGGTTCCTAGCACAGATACGCAGTATTTT
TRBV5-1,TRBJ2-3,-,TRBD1,CASSTGADSSTDTQYF,TGCGCCAGCTCGACAGGGGCGGACTCTAGCACAGATACGCAGTATTTT
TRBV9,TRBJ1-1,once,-,CASSEERGNLNTEAFF,TGTGCCAGCAGCGAGGAAAGGGGAAACTTGAACACTGAAGCTTTCTTT
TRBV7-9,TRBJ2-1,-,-,CASSREVEEQFF,TGTGCCAGCAGCAGAGAAGTGGAGGAGCAGTTCTTC
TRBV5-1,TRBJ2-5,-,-,CASSLVLGGETQYF,TGCGCCAGCAGCTTGGTCCTAGGCGGGGAGACCCAGTACTTC
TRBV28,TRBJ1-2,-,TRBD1,CASRLQGAWYGYTF,TGTGCCAGCAGGTTACAGGGGGCATGGTATGGCTACACCTTC
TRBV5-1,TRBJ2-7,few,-,CASSPDRNSYEQYF,TGCGCCAGCAGCCCCGACAGGAACTCCTACGAGCAGTACTTC
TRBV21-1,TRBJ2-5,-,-,CASSKVGGGLAYQETQYF,TGTGCCAGCAGCAAAGTGGGCGGGGGACTAGCGTACCAAGAGACCCAGTACTTC
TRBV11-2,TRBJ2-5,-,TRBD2,CASNQGVAGAGETQYF,TGTGCCAGCAACCAGGGGGTAGCGGGAGCGGGGGAGACCCAGTACTTC
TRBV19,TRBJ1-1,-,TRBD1,CASSLRQGAEAFF,TGTGCCAGTAGTCTCCGACAGGGGGCTGAAGCTTTCTTT
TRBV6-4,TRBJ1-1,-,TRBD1,CASSDGQGANTEAFF,TGTGCCAGCAGTGACGGACAGGGGGCAAACACTGAAGCTTTCTTT
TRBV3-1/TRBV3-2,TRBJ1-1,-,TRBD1,CASSQDRVGTGAFF,TGTGCCAGCAGCCAAGATCGTGTGGGGACAGGAGCTTTCTTT
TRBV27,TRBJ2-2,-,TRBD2,CASRPRGTTTGTGELFF,TGTGCCAGCAGACCCCGGGGGACTACTACCGGGACCGGGGAGCTGTTTTTT
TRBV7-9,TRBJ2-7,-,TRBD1,CASSLAGTGGYEQYF,TGTGCCAGCAGCTTAGCCGGGACAGGGGGCTACGAGCAGTACTTC
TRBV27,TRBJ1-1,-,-,CASRSQNMNTEAFF,TGTGCCAGCAGATCCCAGAACATGAACACTGAAGCTTTCTTT
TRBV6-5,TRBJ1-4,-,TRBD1,CASRHSTGTGEKLFF,TGTGCCAGCAGACATTCGACAGGGACGGGAGAAAAACTGTTTTTT
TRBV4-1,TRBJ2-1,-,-,CASSVGQYSYNEQFF,TGCGCCAGCAGCGTTGGACAGTACTCCTACAATGAGCAGTTCTTC
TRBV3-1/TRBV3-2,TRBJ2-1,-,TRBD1,CASSQDWDRGYEQFF,TGTGCCAGCAGCCAAGATTGGGACAGGGGATATGAGCAGTTCTTC
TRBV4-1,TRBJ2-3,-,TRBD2,CASSQAVSGISDTQYF,TGCGCCAGCAGCCAAGCGGTTAGCGGGATCTCAGATACGCAGTATTTT
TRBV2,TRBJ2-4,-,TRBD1,CASSVKGSGGFNIQYF,TGTGCCAGCAGTGTGAAAGGGTCAGGGGGCTTTAACATTCAGTACTTC
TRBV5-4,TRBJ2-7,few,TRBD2,CASSLSSGTSSYEQYF,TGTGCCAGCAGCTTGTCTAGCGGGACGAGCTCCTACGAGCAGTACTTC
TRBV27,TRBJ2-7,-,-,CASSRELGGDHEQYF,TGTGCCAGCAGCCGTGAGTTAGGAGGGGACCACGAGCAGTACTTC
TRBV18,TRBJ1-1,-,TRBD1,CASSPAGTVNTEAFF,TGTGCCAGCTCACCCGCCGGGACAGTGAACACTGAAGCTTTCTTT
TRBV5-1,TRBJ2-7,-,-,CASSLQGWEQYF,TGCGCCAGCAGCCTCCAGGGGTGGGAGCAGTACTTC
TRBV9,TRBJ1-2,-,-,CASSAQRQYLNYGYTF,TGTGCCAGCAGCGCACAGAGACAGTACCTTAACTATGGCTACACCTTC
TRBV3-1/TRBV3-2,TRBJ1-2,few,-,CASSQEARVGGYTF,TGTGCCAGCAGCCAAGAGGCCAGGGTGGGTGGCTACACCTTC
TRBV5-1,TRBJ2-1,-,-,CASSLIQGREYNEQFF,TGCGCCAGCAGCTTGATCCAGGGGCGAGAATACAATGAGCAGTTCTTC
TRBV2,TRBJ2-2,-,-,CASKRTAGELFF,TGTGCCAGCAAACGGACAGCCGGGGAGCTGTTTTTT
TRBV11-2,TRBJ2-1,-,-,CASSILGNEQFF,TGTGCCAGCAGTATACTAGGAAATGAGCAGTTCTTC
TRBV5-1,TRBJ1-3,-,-,CASSLDAGDPNTIYF,TGCGCCAGCAGCTTAGATGCAGGTGACCCCAACACCATATATTTT
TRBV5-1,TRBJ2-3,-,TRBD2,CASTLDSGGTDTQYF,TGCGCCAGCACCTTGGATAGCGGGGGCACAGATACGCAGTATTTT
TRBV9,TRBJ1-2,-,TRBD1,CASSTWTGYGYTF,TGTGCCAGCAGCACATGGACAGGTTATGGCTACACCTTC
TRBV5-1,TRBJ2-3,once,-,CASRREPSTDTQYF,TGCGCCAGCAGGCGGGAACCGAGCACAGATACGCAGTATTTT
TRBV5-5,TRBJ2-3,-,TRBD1,CASRRQGTSTDTQYF,TGTGCCAGCAGGCGACAGGGCACTAGCACAGATACGCAGTATTTT
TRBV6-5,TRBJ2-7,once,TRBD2,CASSYLASGAYEQYF,TGTGCCAGCAGTTACCTCGCTAGCGGGGCCTACGAGCAGTACTTC
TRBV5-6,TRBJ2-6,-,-,CASRRVSGANVLTF,TGTGCCAGCAGGCGGGTCTCTGGGGCCAACGTCCTGACTTTC
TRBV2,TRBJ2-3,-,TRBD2,CASKSGASTDTQYF,TGTGCCAGCAAAAGCGGGGCTAGCACAGATACGCAGTATTTT
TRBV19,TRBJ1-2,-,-,CASRVAGSHGYTF,TGTGCCAGTAGGGTTGCGGGATCCCATGGCTACACCTTC
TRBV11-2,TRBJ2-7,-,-,CASNLQVVTGRCCEQYF,TGTGCCAGCAATTTACAGGTCGTCACAGGTAGGTGCTGCGAGCAGTACTTC
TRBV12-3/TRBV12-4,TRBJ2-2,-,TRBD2,CASSLGGTGELFF,TGTGCCAGCAGTTTGGGGGGGACCGGGGAGCTGTTTTTT
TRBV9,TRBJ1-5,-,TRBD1,CASSEGTGNSNQPQHF,TGTGCCAGCAGCGAGGGGACAGGGAATAGCAATCAGCCCCAGCATTTT
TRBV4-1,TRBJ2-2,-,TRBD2,CASSQRLLAVMNTGELFF,TGCGCCAGCAGCCAAAGGCTACTAGCGGTTATGAACACCGGGGAGCTGTTTTTT